These T cell receptor beta chains were read from a single sample in a study of cytomegalovirus exposure and HLA in healthy donors. Produced via immunoSEQ multiplex PCR; TCRdb's table is partial and in-frame only. The repertoire holds approximately 150,000 clones, with around 68% as singletons. Input material: PBMCs. The receptors come from a woman in her forties in good health and CMV-seropositive. CDR3s include the opening cysteine and the closing phenylalanine or tryptophan. The D gene is left open where the match is weak. Clone sizes are given selectively: once, few, many, or a class where the clone is expanded.

abundance,v_gene,d_gene,j_gene,len,CDR3nt,CDR3aa
-,TRBV28,-,TRBJ1-5,15,TGTGCCAGCAGTTTAAGTTCAGGGGACAATCAGCCCCAGCATTTT,CASSLSSGDNQPQHF
-,TRBV19,TRBD2,TRBJ2-3,13,TGTGCCACCCGGACTAGTGCCACAGATACGCAGTATTTT,CATRTSATDTQYF
few,TRBV11-3,-,TRBJ1-1,13,TGTGCCAGCAGCTTACAGGAAAACACTGAAGCTTTCTTT,CASSLQENTEAFF
-,TRBV7-9,-,TRBJ1-4,17,TGTGCCAGCAGCTCAAACAGGCAGGGGACACCGGGGGAAAAACTGTTTTTT,CASSSNRQGTPGEKLFF
few,TRBV7-3,TRBD1,TRBJ1-1,14,TGTGCCAGCAGCTTTCAGGGGGCGGATACTGAAGCTTTCTTT,CASSFQGADTEAFF
-,TRBV12-5,TRBD1,TRBJ1-2,12,TGTGCTACTTGGACAGGGAAAAATGGCTACACCTTC,CATWTGKNGYTF
few,TRBV12-5,TRBD1,TRBJ1-2,15,TGTGCTAGTGGTTTGGCAGGACAGGAGTCCTATGGCTACACCTTC,CASGLAGQESYGYTF
few,TRBV5-4,-,TRBJ1-4,14,TGTGCCAGCAGCTTTGCGGGCCCGAATGAAAAACTGTTTTTT,CASSFAGPNEKLFF
-,TRBV4-2,-,TRBJ2-5,14,TGTGCCAGCAGCCAATTACAGGAGGGAGAGACCCAGTACTTC,CASSQLQEGETQYF
-,TRBV28,TRBD1,TRBJ2-5,14,TGTGCCAGCAGTTCACAGGGGGCAGAGGAGACCCAGTACTTC,CASSSQGAEETQYF
few,TRBV28,TRBD1,TRBJ2-7,15,TGTGCCAGCAGTCCGCCGGGACAGGGGTCTTACGAGCAGTACTTC,CASSPPGQGSYEQYF
-,TRBV28,TRBD2,TRBJ2-7,17,TGTGCCAGCAGTTCTTTCGCCGGGGGGACTAGGCCGTACGAGCAGTACTTC,CASSSFAGGTRPYEQYF
once,TRBV9,-,TRBJ2-2,14,TGTGCCAGCAGCGTCGGACTCAACACCGGGGAGCTGTTTTTT,CASSVGLNTGELFF
-,TRBV4-2,TRBD2,TRBJ2-5,16,TGTGCCAGCAGCCCTCAGACTAGCGGGGACCAAGAGACCCAGTACTTC,CASSPQTSGDQETQYF
few,TRBV4-3,-,TRBJ1-1,15,TGCGCCAGCAGCCAAGATTTCAGGGGGAACACTGAAGCTTTCTTT,CASSQDFRGNTEAFF
few,TRBV28,-,TRBJ1-3,14,TGTGCCAGCAGAGACAGCAACTCTGGAAACACCATATATTTT,CASRDSNSGNTIYF
-,TRBV28,TRBD1,TRBJ2-1,18,TGTGCCAGCAGTACTTTTGGTGGATCCCGGGACAGGGACAATGAGCAGTTCTTC,CASSTFGGSRDRDNEQFF
-,TRBV11-2,TRBD1,TRBJ1-2,13,TGTGCCAGCAGCAAGGGACAGGAGGATGGCTACACCTTC,CASSKGQEDGYTF
-,TRBV6-5,-,TRBJ2-6,15,TGTGCCAGCAGTCCCGGGAGCTCTGGGGCCAACGTCCTGACTTTC,CASSPGSSGANVLTF
-,TRBV19,TRBD1,TRBJ1-1,15,TGTGCCAGTACCCACCGGACAGGACTGAACACTGAAGCTTTCTTT,CASTHRTGLNTEAFF
few,TRBV27,TRBD1,TRBJ2-5,15,TGTGCCAGCAGTTCCAGGACAGGGGGCTTTGAGACCCAGTACTTC,CASSSRTGGFETQYF
once,TRBV6-5,TRBD2,TRBJ2-1,15,TGTGCCAGCAGCATTAGCGGGAGAGTATACAATGAGCAGTTCTTC,CASSISGRVYNEQFF